This entry is about one T cell receptor beta chain. Its antigen is still unknown. The read finishes 3 residues shy of the CDR3 end, and the germline J gene is used to complete it. Here immunoSEQ multiplex PCR was the method, and the copy in TCRdb shows in-frame clones only, minus some. This sample has about 59,000 clones and no singletons, with 0.83% in the ten largest. This entry comes from a study of T cell clonality in common variable immunodeficiency. Study-wide points: In common variable immunodeficiency, TCR beta chains reportedly carried fewer deletions and N-nucleotide insertions. Repertoire-complication correlations in CVID were limited by patient heterogeneity.

V was shortened by 6 bases and J by 0 bases, with 8 bases between the two germline ends. Germline lookup yields CDR1 SNHLY and CDR2 FYNNEI. CDR3 length: 13 amino acids. The sample consisted of peripheral blood mononuclear cells. The TCR originated in a person aged 18 to 75 in good health. This chain connects TRBV2 to TRBJ1-1; no definite D call. CDR3: CASRREMNTEAFF. The CDR3 bases that were read are TGTGCCAGCAGACGCGAAATGAACACTGAA.